The following is a TCR beta chain sequence with its context. Both iRepertoire HTBI primers and Arm-PCR of CDR3 regions were used to build the TCR beta libraries. TCRdb reanalysed the multiplex PCR reads using MiXCR and keeps one entry per CDR3 protein. The sample holds some 370,000 distinct CDR3 sequences, approximately 12% seen once. This sample was taken from a study of regulatory T cells in long-lasting Graves disease. Regarding time point: newly diagnosed GD, antithyroid drugs for less than 3 months. PBMC-extracted RNA yielded the TCR library. CDR1 is LGHNA and CDR2 is YNFKEQ in the germline V gene. The CDR3 sequence is 13 residues long. The V end was cut by 1 base, the J end by 5 bases, with 8 bases between. The same specimen was also included in a second study, on T cells in Graves' hyperthyroidism and ophthalmopathy. That source reports: Stable hyperthyroidism was separated from ophthalmopathy by a model based on 13 V-J features.

The chain recombines TRBV4-2 with TRBJ1-1; D not resolved. This TCR was recovered from a woman under 30 with Graves disease. The material was peripheral blood mononuclear cells (PBMCs), obtained at new diagnosis, from a patient treated with antithyroid drugs. The CDR3 DNA sequence: TGTGCCAGCAGCCAAGTGCCGGGGACTGAAGCTTTCTTT. Residues: CASSQVPGTEAFF.